The 27 T cell receptor beta chains below all came from one sample that was sequenced in a study of T cells after yellow fever vaccination. Each CDR3 protein is one row after TCRdb ran MiXCR on the 5' RACE reads. This table has around 500,000 distinct CDR3 sequences, around a fifth appearing once. Sequenced here: PBMCs, sampled more than 20 days after the first yellow fever vaccination. The source of these receptors is a young man who received the YFV17D yellow fever vaccine.

The sample holds a few counts of this clonotype. The rearrangement joins TRBV18 to TRBJ1-2, with D maybe TRBD1 (5 bases). From germline, CDR1 is KGHSH and CDR2 LQKENI. V lost 1 base, J lost 5 bases, and 5 bases lay in between. The CDR3 length is 12 residues. CDR3 residues: CASSPRQYGYTF. CDR3 nucleotide sequence: TGTGCCAGCTCACCACGACAGTATGGCTACACCTTC.

This sequence joins TRBV10-3 and TRBJ2-5; D assignment may be TRBD1 or TRBD2 (5 bases each). The V gene lost 4 bases and the J gene lost 1 base, with 25 bases spanning the gap. Per the germline V gene, CDR1 is ENHRY and CDR2 is SYGVKD. The CDR3 sequence is 19 residues long. DNA of the CDR3: TGTGCCATCAGTGGAGGGGCAATCGGGCCTAACTTGATCCAAGAGACCCAGTACTTC. This sequence encodes CAISGGAIGPNLIQETQYF.

This chain links TRBV5-8 with TRBJ2-4; weak D call: TRBD1 (7 bases). The germline V gene encodes CDR1 SGHTS and CDR2 YDEGEE. V shed 0 bases and J shed 2 bases, with 15 bases lying between them. This CDR3 region has 17 residues. In DNA, the CDR3 is TGTGCCAGCAGCTTGGCCGGAGGGACAGTATCCAAAAACATTCAGTACTTC. This sequence encodes CASSLAGGTVSKNIQYF.

This clonotype was detected a few times. V is TRBV12-3 or TRBV12-4 and J is TRBJ2-6; D unresolved. The CDR3 has 15 residues. V dropped 7 bases and J dropped 1 base, with 11 bases sitting between them. CDR3 nucleotide sequence: TGTGCCAGCACGATTCGATCATCTGGGGCCAACGTCCTGACTTTC. Its translation: CASTIRSSGANVLTF.

This clonotype was seen more than once but under ten times. The J gene is TRBJ2-1, the V gene TRBV7-2; 10 bases align to TRBD2. The trim removed 6 bases at V and 7 bases at J, leaving 6 bases unmatched. This CDR3 spans 14 amino acids. From germline, CDR1 is SGHTA and CDR2 FQGNSA. The CDR3 bases are TGTGCCAGCAGACAAGCGGGGGGGGGAAATGAGCAGTTCTTC. Its translation is CASRQAGGGNEQFF. Looking up the rest from reference TRBV7-2 and TRBJ2-1 gives the full variable domain: GAGVSQSPSNKVTEKGKDVELRCDPISGHTALYWYRQSLGQGLEFLIYFQGNSAPDKSGLPSDRFSAERTGGSVSTLTIQRTQQEDSAVYLCASRQAGGGNEQFFGPGTRLTVL.

This clonotype was seen repeatedly, ten times or more. At one end, the junction sequence differs from germline, possibly due to a read error. V and J are TRBV5-1 and TRBJ1-1; unclear D gene. CDR1 and CDR2 from the germline V gene are SGHRS and YFSETQ. There are 13 residues in the CDR3. The CDR3 is CASSLARYTEAFF. The CDR3, as DNA: TGTGCCAGCAGCTTGGCCCGGTACACTGAAGCTTTCTTT.

This clonotype was seen ten or more times. This chain connects TRBV7-2 to TRBJ2-1, with D unclear. This CDR3 region has 15 residues. From germline, CDR1 is SGHTA and CDR2 FQGNSA. V lost 1 base and J lost 0, with 7 bases in between. The CDR3, as DNA: TGTGCCAGCAGCTTAGAGAGTAGCTCCTACAATGAGCAGTTCTTC. As protein: CASSLESSSYNEQFF.

The genes are TRBV2 and TRBJ1-3; D unresolved. V was shortened by 6 bases and J by 0 bases, with 9 bases between the two germline ends. This CDR3 has 14 amino acids. Germline V gives CDR1 SNHLY, CDR2 FYNNEI. The CDR3 DNA sequence: TGTGCCAGCAGAGTACAGAGCTCTGGAAACACCATATATTTT. Its translation: CASRVQSSGNTIYF.

The chain has TRBV4-1 and TRBJ1-2; no clear D gene. The V end lost 1 base, the J end lost 7 bases, and 13 bases lay between the germline ends. The CDR3 consists of 14 residues. Germline values: CDR1 MGHRA, CDR2 YSYEKL. CDR3 sequence (DNA): TGCGCCAGCAGCCAAGGGTATTTGACGGGTGGCTACACCTTC. It specifies CASSQGYLTGGYTF.

This chain connects TRBV6-1 to TRBJ1-3; the D is unclear. Trimming removed 6 bases from V and 6 bases from J, with 18 bases in between. This CDR3 is 15 amino acids long. Germline CDR1 and CDR2: MNHNS and SASEGT. The CDR3 is CASSHGISTENTIYF. The CDR3 nucleotides read TGTGCCAGCAGCCACGGGATCTCAACTGAAAACACCATATATTTT.

The sample holds a few counts of this clonotype. The gene calls are TRBV5-1 and TRBJ2-1, with D tentatively TRBD1 (6 bases). Germline V gene sequence: CDR1 SGHRS, CDR2 YFSETQ. The CDR3 length is 14 residues. V was trimmed by 1 base and J by 7 bases, leaving 12 bases between them. CDR3 nucleotides: TGCGCCAGCAGCTTGAGTCTAGGGGGTAATGAGCAGTTCTTC. As protein: CASSLSLGGNEQFF.

The genes are TRBV12-3 or TRBV12-4 and TRBJ1-1; D gene unclear. The CDR3 consists of 13 residues. Trimming took 7 bases from V and 3 from J, leaving 12 bases between them. The CDR3 coding sequence is TGTGCCAGCACGGTGTGGGAGTACACTGAAGCTTTCTTT. Translating it yields CASTVWEYTEAFF.

This clonotype was seen only a few times. The chain carries TRBV7-9 and TRBJ2-7, with D tentatively TRBD2 (6 bases). CDR3 length: 18 amino acids. V was pared by 3 bases and J by 7 bases, with 28 bases between. CDR1 is SEHNR, CDR2 FQNEAQ, per germline (reference sequence). CDR3 bases: TGTGCCAGCAGCTTTCGGGCCCACTTGGGACTCCCCGACGGGGAGCAGTACTTC. This sequence encodes CASSFRAHLGLPDGEQYF.

This chain links TRBV6-5 with TRBJ2-7; possible D gene TRBD1, 6 bases. Germline CDR1 MNHEY, CDR2 SVGAGI. V was trimmed by 3 bases and J by 3 bases, leaving 9 bases between them. The CDR3 has 13 residues. The CDR3 is CASSYGRGYEQYF. The CDR3, as DNA: TGTGCCAGCAGTTATGGCAGGGGCTACGAGCAGTACTTC.

This sequence joins TRBV5-1 and TRBJ1-2; 10 bases map to TRBD1. This CDR3 is 14 amino acids long. The J segment lost 5 bases and the V segment lost 6 bases, leaving 7 bases of the junction unmatched. Germline CDR1 is SGHRS and CDR2 is YFSETQ. CDR3 region: CASTRDRGKYGYTF. Here the CDR3 DNA reads TGCGCCAGCACCCGGGACAGGGGCAAATATGGCTACACCTTC.

This clonotype was detected only a few times. V is TRBV5-4 and J is TRBJ2-1; D is perhaps TRBD1 or TRBD2 (6 bases each). Germline V CDR1 and CDR2: SGHNT, YYREEE (reference sequence). CDR3 length equals 14 residues. The V gene lost 4 bases and the J gene lost 0 bases, with 8 bases spanning the gap. This CDR3 is CASSRGDSYNEQFF. The DNA for the CDR3 is TGTGCCAGCAGCAGGGGGGACTCCTACAATGAGCAGTTCTTC. The complete variable domain, with remaining parts taken from reference TRBV5-4 and TRBJ2-1, reads ETGVTQSPTHLIKTRGQQVTLRCSSQSGHNTVSWYQQALGQGPQFIFQYYREEENGRGNFPPRFSGLQFPNYSSELNVNALELDDSALYLCASSRGDSYNEQFFGPGTRLTVL.

J is TRBJ2-7 and V is TRBV3-1; D is perhaps TRBD1 (7 bases). V was shortened by 3 bases and J by 2 bases, with 14 bases between the two germline ends. The germline CDR1 and CDR2 sequences are LGHDT and YNNKEL (reference sequence). The CDR3 is made up of 15 amino acids. CDR3 sequence: CASSQGSRGAYEQYF. The CDR3 bases are TGTGCCAGCAGCCAGGGGAGCAGGGGGGCCTACGAGCAGTACTTC.

This clonotype has more than one count but fewer than ten. The CDR3 DNA reads as TGTGCCAGCAGCTCTGCGAGAAACTCCTACGAGCAGTACGTC. Amino acids: CASSSARNSYEQYV. The chain couples TRBV5-6 to TRBJ2-7; unclear D gene. V was shortened by 3 bases and J by 0 bases, with 10 bases between the two germline ends. There are 14 residues in the CDR3. Germline V CDR1 and CDR2: SGHDT, YYEEEE.

This rearrangement joins TRBV5-1 to TRBJ2-2; 10 nucleotides line up with TRBD1. The length of the CDR3 is 14 residues. Per germline, CDR1 SGHRS and CDR2 YFSETQ. Germline trimming cut 4 bases from V and 6 bases from J; bases unmatched to any gene: 3. The DNA for the CDR3 is TGCGCCAGCAGCGAGGGGACAGGGGCCGGGGAGCTGTTTTTT. It encodes CASSEGTGAGELFF. Variable domain in full (rest from reference TRBV5-1 and TRBJ2-2): KAGVTQTPRYLIKTRGQQVTLSCSPISGHRSVSWYQQTPGQGLQFLFEYFSETQRNKGNFPGRFSGRQFSNSRSEMNVSTLELGDSALYLCASSEGTGAGELFFGEGSRLTVL.

This clonotype was seen ten or more times. The CDR3: CSAAGLAGAMYQETQYF. DNA of the CDR3: TGCAGTGCAGCCGGACTAGCGGGGGCGATGTACCAAGAGACCCAGTACTTC. The chain combines TRBV20-1 with TRBJ2-5; 13 bases fit TRBD2. The germline CDR1 and CDR2 sequences are DFQATT and SNEGSKA (reference sequence). J gave up 0 bases and V 6 bases, and 10 bases lay outside the gene matches. The CDR3 runs 17 residues.

V and J are TRBV28 and TRBJ1-1, with D possibly TRBD1 on 6 matching bases. Trimming removed 8 bases from V and 3 bases from J, with 13 bases in between. CDR3 size: 13 residues. The germline V gene has CDR1 MDHEN and CDR2 SYDVKM. The CDR3 protein is CASETGPYTEAFF. The CDR3, as DNA: TGTGCCAGCGAAACAGGGCCTTACACTGAAGCTTTCTTT. Looking up the rest from reference TRBV28 and TRBJ1-1 gives the full variable domain: DVKVTQSSRYLVKRTGEKVFLECVQDMDHENMFWYRQDPGLGLRLIYFSYDVKMKEKGDIPEGYSVSREKKERFSLILESASTNQTSMYLCASETGPYTEAFFGQGTRLTVV.

The table lists this clonotype with a few counts. The V gene is TRBV5-6, the J gene TRBJ2-7; D remains unclear. CDR1 and CDR2 (germline): SGHDT, YYEEEE. V lost 0 bases and J lost 3, with 4 bases in between. The CDR3 consists of 12 residues. The CDR3, as DNA: TGTGCCAGCAGCTTGGGGCTCTACGAGCAGTACTTC. Translated, it gives CASSLGLYEQYF.

This rearrangement joins TRBV4-2 to TRBJ2-2; 8 positions agree with TRBD2. The V gene end was trimmed by 3 bases and the J gene end by 3 bases; junction bases not matched to a gene: 3. Per the germline V gene, CDR1 is LGHNA and CDR2 is YNFKEQ. The CDR3 is made up of 15 amino acids. The CDR3 loop reads CASSHQAGDTGELFF. Written as DNA, the CDR3 is TGTGCCAGCAGCCACCAAGCGGGGGACACCGGGGAGCTGTTTTTT.

The V call is TRBV3-1, the J call TRBJ2-2, with unresolved D. Trimming cost V 4 bases and J 10 bases, with 10 bases left between them. CDR1 is LGHDT, CDR2 YNNKEL, per germline (reference sequence). CDR3 size: 12 residues. The CDR3, as DNA: TGTGCCAGCAGCCCCTATGGGGAGGAGCTGTTTTTT. Protein product: CASSPYGEELFF.

V usage is TRBV10-3 and J usage is TRBJ2-7, with D possibly being TRBD2 (7 bases). Trimming removed 7 bases at V and 7 bases at J, with 17 bases between. There are 13 residues in the CDR3. Looked up from germline, CDR1 is ENHRY and CDR2 is SYGVKD. The DNA for the CDR3 is TGTGCCATCAACCGGGGGGCCTCGGGAGAGCAGTACTTC. Translated: CAINRGASGEQYF.

This clonotype was seen more than once but under ten times. The chain has TRBV5-5 and TRBJ1-1, with D unresolved. The germline V and J ends were trimmed by 2 bases and 3 bases, with 11 bases remaining between them. The CDR3 is 14 amino acids. CDR1 is SGHKS and CDR2 is YYEKEE in the germline V gene (reference sequence). This chain's CDR3 is CASSFGQWDTEAFF. The CDR3 DNA is TGTGCCAGCAGCTTCGGGCAGTGGGACACTGAAGCTTTCTTT.

J is TRBJ1-1 and V is TRBV4-2; weak D call: TRBD1 (5 bases). Between the trimmed V and J ends, which lost 0 bases and 5 bases, there was a span of 19 bases. Per the germline V gene, CDR1 is LGHNA and CDR2 is YNFKEQ. CDR3 length: 17 residues. The CDR3 is CASSQDQGKWSETEAFF. The CDR3 DNA sequence: TGTGCCAGCAGCCAAGATCAGGGTAAATGGTCAGAAACTGAAGCTTTCTTT.